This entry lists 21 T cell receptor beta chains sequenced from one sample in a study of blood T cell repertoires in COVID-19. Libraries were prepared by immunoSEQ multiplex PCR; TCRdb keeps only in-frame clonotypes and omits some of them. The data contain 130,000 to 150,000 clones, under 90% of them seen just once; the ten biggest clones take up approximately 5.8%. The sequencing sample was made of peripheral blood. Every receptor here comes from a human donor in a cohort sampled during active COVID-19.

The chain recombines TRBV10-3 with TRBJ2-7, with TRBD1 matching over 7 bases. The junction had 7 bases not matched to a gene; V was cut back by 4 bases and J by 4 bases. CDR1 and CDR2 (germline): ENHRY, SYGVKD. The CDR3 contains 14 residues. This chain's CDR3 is CAISATGQQYEQYF. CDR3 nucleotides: TGTGCCATCAGTGCGACAGGGCAGCAATACGAGCAGTACTTC.

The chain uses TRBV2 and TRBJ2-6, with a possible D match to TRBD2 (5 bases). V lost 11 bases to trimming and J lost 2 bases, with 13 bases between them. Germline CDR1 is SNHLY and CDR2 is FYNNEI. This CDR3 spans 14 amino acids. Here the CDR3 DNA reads TGTGCCGGCTTCGAGGGCACTGGGGCCAACGTCCTGACTTTC. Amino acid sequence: CAGFEGTGANVLTF.

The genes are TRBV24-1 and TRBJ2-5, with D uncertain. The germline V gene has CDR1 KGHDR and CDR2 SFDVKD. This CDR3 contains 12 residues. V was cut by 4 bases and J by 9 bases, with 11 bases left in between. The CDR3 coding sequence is TGTGCCACCAGTGACTCTGGTGAGGCCCAGTACTTC. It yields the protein CATSDSGEAQYF.

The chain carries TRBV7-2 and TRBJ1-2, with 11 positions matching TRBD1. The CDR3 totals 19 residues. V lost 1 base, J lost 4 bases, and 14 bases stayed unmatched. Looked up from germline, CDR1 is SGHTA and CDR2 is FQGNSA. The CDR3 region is CASSLVWDRGRLLSYGYTF. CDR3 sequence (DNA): TGTGCCAGCAGCTTAGTATGGGACAGGGGGAGACTCTTGAGCTATGGCTACACCTTC.

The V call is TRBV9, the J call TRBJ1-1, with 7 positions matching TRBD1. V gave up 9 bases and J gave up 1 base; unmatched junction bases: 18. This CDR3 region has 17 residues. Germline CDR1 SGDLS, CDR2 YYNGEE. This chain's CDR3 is CATKTRTGVPENTEAFF. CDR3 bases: TGTGCCACCAAAACTCGAACAGGGGTCCCCGAGAACACTGAAGCTTTCTTT.

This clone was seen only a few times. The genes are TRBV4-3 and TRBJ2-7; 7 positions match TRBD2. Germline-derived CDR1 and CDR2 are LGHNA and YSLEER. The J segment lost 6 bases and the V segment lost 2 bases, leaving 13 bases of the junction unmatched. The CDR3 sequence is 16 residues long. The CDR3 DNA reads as TGCGCCAGCAGCCAAACGGACGGGTCGGGAGGAGCCGAGCAGTACTTC. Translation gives CASSQTDGSGGAEQYF.

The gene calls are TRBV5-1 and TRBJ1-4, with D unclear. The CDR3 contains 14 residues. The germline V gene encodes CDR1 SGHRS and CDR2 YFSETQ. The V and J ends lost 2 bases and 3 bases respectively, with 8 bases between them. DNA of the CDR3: TGCGCCAGCAGCTTCGGGGTCTCTAATGAAAAACTGTTTTTT. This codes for CASSFGVSNEKLFF. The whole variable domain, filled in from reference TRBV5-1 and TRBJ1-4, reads KAGVTQTPRYLIKTRGQQVTLSCSPISGHRSVSWYQQTPGQGLQFLFEYFSETQRNKGNFPGRFSGRQFSNSRSEMNVSTLELGDSALYLCASSFGVSNEKLFFGSGTQLSVL.

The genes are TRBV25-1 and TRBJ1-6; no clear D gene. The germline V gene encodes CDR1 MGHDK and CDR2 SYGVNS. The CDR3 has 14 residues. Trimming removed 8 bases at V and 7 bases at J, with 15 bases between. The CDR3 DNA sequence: TGTGCCAGCTCCGGTGCCGCGGGGAATTCACCCCTCCACTTT. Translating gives CASSGAAGNSPLHF.

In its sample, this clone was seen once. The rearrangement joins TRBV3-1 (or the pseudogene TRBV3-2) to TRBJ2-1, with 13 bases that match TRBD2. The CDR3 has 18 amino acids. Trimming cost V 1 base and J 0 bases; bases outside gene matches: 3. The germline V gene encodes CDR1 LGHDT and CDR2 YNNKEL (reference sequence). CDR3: CASSQGTSGGSSYNEQFF. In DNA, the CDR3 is TGTGCCAGCAGCCAAGGGACTAGCGGGGGCAGCTCCTACAATGAGCAGTTCTTC.

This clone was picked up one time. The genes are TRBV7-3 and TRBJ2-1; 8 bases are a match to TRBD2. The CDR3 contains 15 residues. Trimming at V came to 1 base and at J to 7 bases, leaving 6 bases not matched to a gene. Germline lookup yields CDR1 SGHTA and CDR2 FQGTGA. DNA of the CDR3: TGTGCCAGCAGCTTAAGGCGGGGGGCCCAGAATGAGCAGTTCTTC. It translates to CASSLRRGAQNEQFF.

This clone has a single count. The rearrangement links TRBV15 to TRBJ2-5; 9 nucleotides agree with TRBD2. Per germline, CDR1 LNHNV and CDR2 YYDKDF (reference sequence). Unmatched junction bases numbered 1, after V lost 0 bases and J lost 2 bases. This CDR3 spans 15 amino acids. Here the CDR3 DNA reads TGTGCCACCAGCAGAGATCTAGCGGGACAAGAGACCCAGTACTTC. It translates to CATSRDLAGQETQYF.

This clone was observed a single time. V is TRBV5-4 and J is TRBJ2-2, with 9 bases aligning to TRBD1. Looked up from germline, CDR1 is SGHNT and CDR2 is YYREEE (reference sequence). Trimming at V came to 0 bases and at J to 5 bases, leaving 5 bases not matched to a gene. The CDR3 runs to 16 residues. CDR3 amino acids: CASSLGRQGGTGELFF. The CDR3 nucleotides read TGTGCCAGCAGCTTGGGAAGACAGGGGGGAACCGGGGAGCTGTTTTTT.

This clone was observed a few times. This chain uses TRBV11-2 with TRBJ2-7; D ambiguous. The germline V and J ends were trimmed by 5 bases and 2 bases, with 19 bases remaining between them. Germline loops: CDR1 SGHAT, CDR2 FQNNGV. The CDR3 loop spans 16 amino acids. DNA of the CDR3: TGTGCCAGCAGCCAAAATATTAAGATACAAGCCTACGAGCAGTACTTC. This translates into CASSQNIKIQAYEQYF.

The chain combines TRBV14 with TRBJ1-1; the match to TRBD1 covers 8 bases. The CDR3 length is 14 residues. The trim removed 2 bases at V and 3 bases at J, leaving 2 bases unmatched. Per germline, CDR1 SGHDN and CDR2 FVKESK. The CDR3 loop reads CASSQNRGYTEAFF. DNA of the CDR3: TGTGCCAGCAGCCAAAACAGGGGGTACACTGAAGCTTTCTTT. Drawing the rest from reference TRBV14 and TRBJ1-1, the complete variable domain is EAGVTQFPSHSVIEKGQTVTLRCDPISGHDNLYWYRRVMGKEIKFLLHFVKESKQDESGMPNNRFLAERTGGTYSTLKVQPAELEDSGVYFCASSQNRGYTEAFFGQGTRLTVV.

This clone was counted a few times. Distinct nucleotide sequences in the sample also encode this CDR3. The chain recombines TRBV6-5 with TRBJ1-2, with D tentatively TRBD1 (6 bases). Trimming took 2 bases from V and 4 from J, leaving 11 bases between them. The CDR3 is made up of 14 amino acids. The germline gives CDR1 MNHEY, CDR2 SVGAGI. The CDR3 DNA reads TGTGCCAGCAGTTACGGGCAGGGGAGCTATGGCTACACCTTC. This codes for CASSYGQGSYGYTF.

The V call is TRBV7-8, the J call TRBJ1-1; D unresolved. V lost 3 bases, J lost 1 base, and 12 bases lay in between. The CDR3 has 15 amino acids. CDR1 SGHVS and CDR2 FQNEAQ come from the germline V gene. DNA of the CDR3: TGTGCCAGCAGCTTCCTTCTGGGGAGGAACACTGAAGCTTTCTTT. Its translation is CASSFLLGRNTEAFF.

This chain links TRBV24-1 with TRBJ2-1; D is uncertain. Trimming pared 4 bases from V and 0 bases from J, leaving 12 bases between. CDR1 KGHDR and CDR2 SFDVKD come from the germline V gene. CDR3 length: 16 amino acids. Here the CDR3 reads CATSDLDSSSYNEQFF. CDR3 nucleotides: TGTGCCACCAGTGACCTAGATAGTAGCTCCTACAATGAGCAGTTCTTC.

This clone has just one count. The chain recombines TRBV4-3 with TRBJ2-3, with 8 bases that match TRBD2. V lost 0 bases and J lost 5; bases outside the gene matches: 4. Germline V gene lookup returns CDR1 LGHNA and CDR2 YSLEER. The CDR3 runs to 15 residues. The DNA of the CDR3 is TGCGCCAGCAGCCAAGAGCGGGGGGCGGTAGATACGCAGTATTTT. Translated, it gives CASSQERGAVDTQYF.

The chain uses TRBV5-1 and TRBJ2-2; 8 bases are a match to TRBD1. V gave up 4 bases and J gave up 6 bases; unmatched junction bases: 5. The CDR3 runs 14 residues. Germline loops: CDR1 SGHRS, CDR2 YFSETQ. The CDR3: CASSTPQGAGELFF. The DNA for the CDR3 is TGCGCCAGCAGCACCCCACAGGGGGCCGGGGAGCTGTTTTTT. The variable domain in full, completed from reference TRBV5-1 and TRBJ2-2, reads KAGVTQTPRYLIKTRGQQVTLSCSPISGHRSVSWYQQTPGQGLQFLFEYFSETQRNKGNFPGRFSGRQFSNSRSEMNVSTLELGDSALYLCASSTPQGAGELFFGEGSRLTVL.

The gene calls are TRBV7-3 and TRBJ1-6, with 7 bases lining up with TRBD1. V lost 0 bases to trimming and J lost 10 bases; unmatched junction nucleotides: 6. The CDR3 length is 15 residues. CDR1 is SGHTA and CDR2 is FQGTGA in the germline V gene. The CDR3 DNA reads TGTGCCAGCAGCTTAACAGGGGGCACTGACTCACCCCTCCACTTT. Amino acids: CASSLTGGTDSPLHF.

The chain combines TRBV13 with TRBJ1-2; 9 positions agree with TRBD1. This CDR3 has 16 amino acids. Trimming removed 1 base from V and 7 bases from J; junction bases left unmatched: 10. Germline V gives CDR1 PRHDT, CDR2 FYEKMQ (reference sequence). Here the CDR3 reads CASSLVGTGLSGGYTF. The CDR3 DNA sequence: TGTGCCAGCAGCTTAGTTGGGACAGGGCTTTCCGGTGGCTACACCTTC.